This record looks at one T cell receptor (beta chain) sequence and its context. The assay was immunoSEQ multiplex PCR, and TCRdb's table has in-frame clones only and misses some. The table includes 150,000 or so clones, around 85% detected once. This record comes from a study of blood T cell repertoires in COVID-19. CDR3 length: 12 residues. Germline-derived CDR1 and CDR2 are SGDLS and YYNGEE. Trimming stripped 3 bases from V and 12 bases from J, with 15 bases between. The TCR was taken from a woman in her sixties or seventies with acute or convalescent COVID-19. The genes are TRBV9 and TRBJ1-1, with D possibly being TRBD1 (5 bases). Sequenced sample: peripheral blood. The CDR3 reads CASSGNQGHPFF. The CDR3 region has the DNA TGTGCCAGCAGCGGCAACCAGGGCCACCCTTTCTTT. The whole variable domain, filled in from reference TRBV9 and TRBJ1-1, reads DSGVTQTPKHLITATGQRVTLRCSPRSGDLSVYWYQQSLDQGLQFLIQYYNGEERAKGNILERFSAQQFPDLHSELNLSSLELGDSALYFCASSGNQGHPFFGQGTRLTVV.